A single sample gave rise to the 17 T cell receptor beta chains below, sequenced in a study of blood T cells in healthy people across ages. PCR was performed a second time for roughly 6 to 12 cycles using a sample-barcoded 5' primer and a J-beta primer mix. TCRdb recomputed calls from the 5' RACE reads with MiXCR, one row per CDR3 protein. The sample holds about 730,000 distinct CDR3 sequences, about 42% seen once. The material sequenced was blood. The receptors stem from a woman aged 60 to 75 in good health.

This rearrangement joins TRBV20-1 to TRBJ2-5; TRBD2 matches 7 bases. V shed 5 bases, J shed 11 bases, and the junction held 14 bases outside the gene matches. CDR3 length: 13 amino acids. Germline V gene sequence: CDR1 DFQATT, CDR2 SNEGSKA (reference sequence). The chain's CDR3 is CSAEVGTTNEQYF. In nucleotides, the CDR3 is TGCAGTGCTGAGGTGGGGACTACGAATGAGCAGTACTTC.

The chain recombines TRBV7-8 with TRBJ1-2; TRBD1 matches at 8 bases. This CDR3 contains 15 residues. From germline, CDR1 is SGHVS and CDR2 FQNEAQ. Trimming took 1 base from V and 6 from J; bases not matched to a gene: 7. CDR3 DNA sequence: TGTGCCAGCAGCTTAGTTGCAGGGGGCGTTCATGGCTACACCTTC. Translation gives CASSLVAGGVHGYTF.

The chain is built from TRBV2 and TRBJ2-7; D unclear. This CDR3 contains 15 residues. V shed 2 bases and J shed 0 bases, with 11 bases lying between them. CDR1 and CDR2 from the germline V gene are SNHLY and FYNNEI. The CDR3 protein is CASSELQESSYEQYF. As DNA, the CDR3 is TGTGCCAGCAGTGAATTGCAGGAGAGCTCCTACGAGCAGTACTTC.

The V and J genes are TRBV27 and TRBJ2-3; the match to TRBD2 covers 9 bases. The germline V gene encodes CDR1 MNHEY and CDR2 SMNVEV (reference sequence). Unmatched junction bases numbered 1, after V lost 3 bases and J lost 6 bases. The CDR3 runs 13 residues. The CDR3 region is CASSFGLADTQYF. The DNA of the CDR3 is TGTGCCAGCAGTTTCGGACTAGCGGATACGCAGTATTTT.

The rearrangement links TRBV24-1 to TRBJ2-1, with D hard to call. This CDR3 has 15 amino acids. V lost 3 bases to trimming and J lost 3 bases, with 11 bases between them. Germline-derived CDR1 and CDR2 are KGHDR and SFDVKD. The CDR3 spells CATSDASEIYNEQFF. The CDR3 bases are TGTGCCACCAGTGATGCCTCAGAGATCTACAATGAGCAGTTCTTC.

V is TRBV20-1 and J is TRBJ2-5; D may match TRBD1 or TRBD2 (5 bases each). CDR3 size: 11 residues. The ends were cut back, 7 bases at V and 11 bases at J, with 17 bases in the middle. CDR1 and CDR2 (germline): DFQATT, SNEGSKA (reference sequence). The CDR3 is CSVEGLGEQYF. The CDR3 DNA reads TGCAGTGTAGAGGGGTTGGGGGAGCAGTACTTC.

This clonotype came up many times. The chain carries TRBV4-3 and TRBJ2-1, with TRBD1 as a possible D gene (5 bases). The germline V gene has CDR1 LGHNA and CDR2 YSLEER. V shed 0 bases and J shed 7 bases, with 16 bases lying between them. The CDR3 contains 16 residues. CDR3 protein: CASSQEETRVGNEQFF. The CDR3 nucleotides are TGCGCCAGCAGCCAAGAGGAGACCAGGGTAGGGAATGAGCAGTTCTTC.

The genes are TRBV27 and TRBJ2-7; 9 positions match TRBD2. Germline CDR1 MNHEY, CDR2 SMNVEV (reference sequence). Trimming at V came to 1 base and at J to 0 bases, leaving 4 bases not matched to a gene. This CDR3 contains 16 residues. The CDR3 bases are TGTGCCAGCAGTTTATTAGCGGGGGTCAGCTCCTACGAGCAGTACTTC. Its translation: CASSLLAGVSSYEQYF.

This clonotype came up once. Given a much more abundant clone one base away, this may be a read error. The chain combines TRBV10-3 with TRBJ2-1; D unclear. V gave up 7 bases and J gave up 9 bases, with 10 bases separating them. CDR3 length: 11 residues. Germline CDR1 is ENHRY and CDR2 is SYGVKD. This CDR3 is CAINATGEQFF. CDR3 bases: TGTGCCATCAATGCTACGGGTGAGCAGTTCTTC.

This clonotype occurred many times. The rearrangement uses TRBV10-3 and TRBJ2-5; a weak D match, TRBD2 (5 bases). Trimming shortened V by 6 bases and J by 2 bases, and 10 bases separated the two germline ends. Germline CDR1 ENHRY, CDR2 SYGVKD. The CDR3 has 13 amino acids. CDR3 loop: CAIRERDQETQYF. CDR3 sequence (DNA): TGTGCCATCAGAGAGAGGGATCAAGAGACCCAGTACTTC.

The V gene is TRBV20-1, the J gene TRBJ2-1; 8 bases map to TRBD1. Per germline, CDR1 DFQATT and CDR2 SNEGSKA (reference sequence). J gave up 2 bases and V 6 bases, and 6 bases lay outside the gene matches. The CDR3 extends over 14 amino acids. CDR3 in amino acids: CSATTGEPYNEQFF. The CDR3 bases are TGCAGTGCCACGACAGGGGAACCCTACAATGAGCAGTTCTTC.

The chain joins TRBV3-1 to TRBJ1-1; D not certain. The CDR3 consists of 18 residues. The ends were cut back, 1 base at V and 0 bases at J, with 18 bases in the middle. Germline V gene data show CDR1 as LGHDT and CDR2 as YNNKEL (reference sequence). CDR3 nucleotides: TGTGCCAGCAGCCAAGCAGGCAGTTTAACATTCATGAACACTGAAGCTTTCTTT. Its translation: CASSQAGSLTFMNTEAFF.

The rearrangement links TRBV2 to TRBJ2-3; 8 bases align to TRBD1. V was clipped by 3 bases and J by 2 bases; unmatched bases: 4. The length of the CDR3 is 15 residues. Germline values: CDR1 SNHLY, CDR2 FYNNEI. The CDR3 spells CASSEQDRDTDTQYF. The CDR3 DNA sequence: TGTGCCAGCAGTGAGCAGGACAGGGACACAGATACGCAGTATTTT.

Comment on this clonotype: A much larger clone differs by one base, so this may be a read error. This rearrangement joins TRBV29-1 to TRBJ2-1; D gene unclear. The CDR3 length is 12 residues. Germline CDR1 and CDR2: SQVTM and ANQGSEA. V was shortened by 4 bases and J by 6 bases, with 10 bases between the two germline ends. DNA for the CDR3: TGCAGCGTTGCCAGCGAGAGCAATGAGCAGTTCTTC. Translated, it gives CSVASESNEQFF.

The chain couples TRBV12-3 or TRBV12-4 to TRBJ1-6; D is uncertain. The CDR3 length is 13 residues. V was trimmed by 3 bases and J by 10 bases, leaving 10 bases between them. The CDR3: CASSFGNRSPLHF. In nucleotides, the CDR3 is TGTGCCAGCAGTTTTGGGAATCGCTCACCCCTCCACTTT.

A note on this clonotype: This may come from a read error, since a much larger clone is one base off. J is TRBJ2-4 and V is TRBV4-3, with D possibly being TRBD1 or TRBD2 (7 bases each). CDR3 length equals 16 residues. V dropped 4 bases and J dropped 3 bases, with 16 bases sitting between them. Germline CDR1 LGHNA, CDR2 YSLEER. The CDR3 is CASSPGEGASKNIQYF. The CDR3 DNA reads TGCGCCAGCAGCCCCGGGGAGGGGGCCAGCAAAAACATTCAGTACTTC.

In the case of this clonotype: The germline gene is not matched at one end of the junction; a read error may be the cause. This rearrangement joins TRBV20-1 to TRBJ2-5; 10 bases match TRBD2. The V gene's germline CDR1 is DFQATT and CDR2 SNEGSKA (reference sequence). This CDR3 comprises 14 residues. The CDR3 region is CSASSGGYQEAQYF. The CDR3 DNA is TGCAGTGCTAGTAGCGGGGGGTACCAAGAGGCCCAGTACTTC.